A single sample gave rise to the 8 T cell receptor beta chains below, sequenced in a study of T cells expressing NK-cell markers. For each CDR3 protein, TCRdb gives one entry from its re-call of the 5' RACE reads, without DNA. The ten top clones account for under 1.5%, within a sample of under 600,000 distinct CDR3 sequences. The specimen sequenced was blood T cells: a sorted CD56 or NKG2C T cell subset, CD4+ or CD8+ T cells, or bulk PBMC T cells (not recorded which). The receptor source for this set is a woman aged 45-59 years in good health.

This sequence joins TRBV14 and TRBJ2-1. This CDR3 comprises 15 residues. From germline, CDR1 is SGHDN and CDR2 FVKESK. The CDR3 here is CASSQDLARYNEQFF.

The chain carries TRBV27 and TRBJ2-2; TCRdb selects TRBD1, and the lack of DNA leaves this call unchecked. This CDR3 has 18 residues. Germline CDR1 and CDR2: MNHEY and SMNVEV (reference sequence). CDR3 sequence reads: CASSLPVGGTLNTGELFF.

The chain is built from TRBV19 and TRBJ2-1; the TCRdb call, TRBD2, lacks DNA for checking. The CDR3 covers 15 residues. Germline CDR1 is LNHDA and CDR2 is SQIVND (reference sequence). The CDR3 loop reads CASSIGPSLYNEQFF.

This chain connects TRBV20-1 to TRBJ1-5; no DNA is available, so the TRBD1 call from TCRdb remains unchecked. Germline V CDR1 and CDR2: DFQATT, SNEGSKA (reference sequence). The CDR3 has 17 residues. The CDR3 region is CSALRSKAGVENQPQHF.

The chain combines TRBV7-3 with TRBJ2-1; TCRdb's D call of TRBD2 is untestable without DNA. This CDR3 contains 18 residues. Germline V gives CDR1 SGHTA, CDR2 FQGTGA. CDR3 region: CASSSQGLAGGPGNEQFF.

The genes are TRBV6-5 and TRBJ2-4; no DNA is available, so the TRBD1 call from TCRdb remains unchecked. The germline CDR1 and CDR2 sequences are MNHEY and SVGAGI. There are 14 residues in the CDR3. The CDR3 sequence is CASRQTGLINIQYF.

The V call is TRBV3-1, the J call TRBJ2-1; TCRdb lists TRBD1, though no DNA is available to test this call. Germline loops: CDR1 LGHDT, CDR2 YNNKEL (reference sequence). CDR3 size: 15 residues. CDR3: CASSQEGVVYNEQFF.

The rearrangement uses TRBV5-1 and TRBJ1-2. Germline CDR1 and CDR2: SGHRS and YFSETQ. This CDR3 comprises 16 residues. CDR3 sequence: CASSPWSDQAYYGYTF.